This T cell receptor (beta chain) was sequenced for a study of cytomegalovirus exposure and HLA in healthy donors. CDR1 is SSHAT and CDR2 is FNYEAQ in the germline V gene (reference sequence). CDR3 length equals 13 residues. As for this clone: The junction shows a germline mismatch at one end, possibly a read error.

Primers: 60 Vbeta forward and 13 Jbeta reverse. Clones were read by immunoSEQ multiplex PCR, and TCRdb kept only the in-frame ones, dropping some. Seen here are 40,000 to 55,000 clones, 73% observed once, and the top ten hold 2.5% to 3%. This chain links TRBV7-7 with TRBJ1-1, with D maybe TRBD1 (5 bases). The specimen was PBMCs. The TCR originated in a man aged 18 to 30 in good health and CMV-seronegative. This chain's CDR3 is CASSLSGGSEAFF. The CDR3 DNA is TGTGCTAGCAGCTTATCCGGGGGATCTGAAGCTTTCTTT.